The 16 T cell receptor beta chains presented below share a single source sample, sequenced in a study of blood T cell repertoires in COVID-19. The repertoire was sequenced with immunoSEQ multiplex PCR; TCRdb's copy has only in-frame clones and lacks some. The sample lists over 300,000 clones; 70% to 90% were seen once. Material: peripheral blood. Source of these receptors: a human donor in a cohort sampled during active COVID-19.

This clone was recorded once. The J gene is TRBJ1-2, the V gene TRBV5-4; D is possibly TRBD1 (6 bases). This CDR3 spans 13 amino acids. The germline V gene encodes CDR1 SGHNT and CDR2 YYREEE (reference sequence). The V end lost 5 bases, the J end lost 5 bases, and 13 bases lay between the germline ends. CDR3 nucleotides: TGTGCCAGCAGACGGACAGCTTTATATGGCTACACCTTC. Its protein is CASRRTALYGYTF.

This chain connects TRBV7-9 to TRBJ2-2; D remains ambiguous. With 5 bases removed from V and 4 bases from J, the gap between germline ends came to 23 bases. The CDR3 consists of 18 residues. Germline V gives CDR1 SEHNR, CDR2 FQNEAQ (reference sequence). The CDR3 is CASSPPSLLTESTGELFF. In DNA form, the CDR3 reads TGTGCCAGCAGCCCACCTTCTCTATTAACAGAATCCACCGGGGAGCTGTTTTTT.

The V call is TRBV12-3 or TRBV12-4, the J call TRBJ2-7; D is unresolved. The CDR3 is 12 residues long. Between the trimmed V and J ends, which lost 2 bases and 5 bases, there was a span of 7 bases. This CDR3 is CASSLLGDEQYF. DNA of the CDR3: TGTGCCAGCAGTTTACTCGGAGACGAGCAGTACTTC.

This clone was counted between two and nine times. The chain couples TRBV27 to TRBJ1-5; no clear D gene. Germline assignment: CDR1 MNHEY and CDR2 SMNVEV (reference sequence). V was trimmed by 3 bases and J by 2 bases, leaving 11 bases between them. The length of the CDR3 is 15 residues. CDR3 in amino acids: CASSLEGAGNQPQHF. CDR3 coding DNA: TGTGCCAGCAGTTTGGAGGGAGCGGGCAATCAGCCCCAGCATTTT.

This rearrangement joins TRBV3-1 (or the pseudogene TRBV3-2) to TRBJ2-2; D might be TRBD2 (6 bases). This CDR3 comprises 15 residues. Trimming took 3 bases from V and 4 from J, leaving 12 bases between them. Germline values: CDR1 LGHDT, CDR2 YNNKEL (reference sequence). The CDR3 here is CASSHGGVGTGELFF. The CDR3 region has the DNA TGTGCCAGCAGCCACGGAGGGGTCGGCACCGGGGAGCTGTTTTTT.

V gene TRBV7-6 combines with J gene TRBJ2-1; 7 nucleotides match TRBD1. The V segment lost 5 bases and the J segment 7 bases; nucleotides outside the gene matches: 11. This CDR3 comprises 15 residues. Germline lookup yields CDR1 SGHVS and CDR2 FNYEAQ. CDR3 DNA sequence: TGTGCCAGCAGCCCGGCGCAGGGGGTTGGGAATGAGCAGTTCTTC. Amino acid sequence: CASSPAQGVGNEQFF.

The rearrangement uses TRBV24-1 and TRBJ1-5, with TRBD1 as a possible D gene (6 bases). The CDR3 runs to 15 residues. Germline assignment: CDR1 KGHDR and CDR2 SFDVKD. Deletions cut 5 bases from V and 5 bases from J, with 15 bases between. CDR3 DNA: TGTGCCACCAGTGCTAGTCAGGGGAGCCATCAGCCCCAGCATTTT. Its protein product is CATSASQGSHQPQHF.

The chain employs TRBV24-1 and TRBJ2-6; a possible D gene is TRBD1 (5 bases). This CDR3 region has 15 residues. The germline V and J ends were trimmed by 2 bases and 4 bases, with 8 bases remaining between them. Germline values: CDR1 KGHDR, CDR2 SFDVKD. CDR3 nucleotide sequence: TGTGCCACCAGTGATTCCAGGGTCGGGGCCAACGTCCTGACTTTC. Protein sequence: CATSDSRVGANVLTF.

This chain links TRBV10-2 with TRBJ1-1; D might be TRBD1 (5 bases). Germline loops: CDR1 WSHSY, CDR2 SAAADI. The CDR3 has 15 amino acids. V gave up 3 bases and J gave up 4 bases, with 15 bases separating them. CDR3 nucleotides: TGCGCCAGCAGTGACTTAACGACAGTGAGCACTGAAGCTTTCTTT. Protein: CASSDLTTVSTEAFF.

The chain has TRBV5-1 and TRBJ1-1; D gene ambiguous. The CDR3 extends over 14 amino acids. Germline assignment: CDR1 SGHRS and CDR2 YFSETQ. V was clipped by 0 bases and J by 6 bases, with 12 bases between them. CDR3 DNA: TGCGCCAGCAGCTTGGTAGGGAGGAGGGCTGAAGCTTTCTTT. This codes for CASSLVGRRAEAFF.

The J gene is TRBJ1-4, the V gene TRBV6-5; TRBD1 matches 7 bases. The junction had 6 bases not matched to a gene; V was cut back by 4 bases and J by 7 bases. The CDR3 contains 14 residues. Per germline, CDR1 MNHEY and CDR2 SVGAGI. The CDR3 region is CASSLGGSGEKLFF. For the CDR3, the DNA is TGTGCCAGCAGTTTAGGGGGCTCAGGTGAAAAACTGTTTTTT.

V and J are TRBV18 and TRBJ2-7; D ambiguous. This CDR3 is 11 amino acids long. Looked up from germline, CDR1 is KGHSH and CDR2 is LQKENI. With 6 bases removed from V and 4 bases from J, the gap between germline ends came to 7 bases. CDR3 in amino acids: CASSLKYEQYF. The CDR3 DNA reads TGTGCCAGCTCCCTTAAATACGAGCAGTACTTC. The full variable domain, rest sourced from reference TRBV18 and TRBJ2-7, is NAGVMQNPRHLVRRRGQEARLRCSPMKGHSHVYWYRQLPEEGLKFMVYLQKENIIDESGMPKERFSAEFPKEGPSILRIQQVVRGDSAAYFCASSLKYEQYFGPGTRLTVT.

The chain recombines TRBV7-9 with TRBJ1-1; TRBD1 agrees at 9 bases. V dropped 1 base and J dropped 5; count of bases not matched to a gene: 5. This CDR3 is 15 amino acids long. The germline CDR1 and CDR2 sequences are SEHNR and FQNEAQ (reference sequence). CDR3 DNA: TGTGCCAGCAGCTTAGGAGGGACAGGGTTGACTGAAGCTTTCTTT. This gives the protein CASSLGGTGLTEAFF.

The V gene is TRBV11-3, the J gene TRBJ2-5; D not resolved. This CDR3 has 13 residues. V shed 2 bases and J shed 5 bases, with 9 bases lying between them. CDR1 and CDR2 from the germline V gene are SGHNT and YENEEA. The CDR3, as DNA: TGTGCCAGCAGCTTAACCAATGGCGAGACCCAGTACTTC. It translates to CASSLTNGETQYF.

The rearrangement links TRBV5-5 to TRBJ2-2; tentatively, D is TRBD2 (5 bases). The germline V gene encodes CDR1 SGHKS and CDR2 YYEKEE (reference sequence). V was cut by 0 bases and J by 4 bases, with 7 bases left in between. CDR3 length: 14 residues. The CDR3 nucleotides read TGTGCCAGCAGCTTGGGTGGAGGCACCGGGGAGCTGTTTTTT. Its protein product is CASSLGGGTGELFF.

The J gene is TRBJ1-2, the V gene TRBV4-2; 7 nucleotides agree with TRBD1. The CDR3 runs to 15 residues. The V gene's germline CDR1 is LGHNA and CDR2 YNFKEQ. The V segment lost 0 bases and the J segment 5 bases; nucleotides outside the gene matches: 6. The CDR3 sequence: CASSQDLQGWYGYTF. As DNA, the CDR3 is TGTGCCAGCAGCCAAGACCTACAGGGGTGGTATGGCTACACCTTC.